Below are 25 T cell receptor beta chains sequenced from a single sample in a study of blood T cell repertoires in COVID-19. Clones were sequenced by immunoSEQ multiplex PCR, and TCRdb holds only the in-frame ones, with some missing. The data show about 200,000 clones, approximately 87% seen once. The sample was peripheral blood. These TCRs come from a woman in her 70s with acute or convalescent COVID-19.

As DNA, the CDR3 is TGCGCCAGCAGCTTGGGACTAGGGGACACAGATACGCAGTATTTT. This sequence encodes CASSLGLGDTDTQYF. The chain carries TRBV5-1 and TRBJ2-3, with a weak D call TRBD2 (6 bases). Germline lookup yields CDR1 SGHRS and CDR2 YFSETQ. This CDR3 is built from 15 residues. V was cut by 0 bases and J by 2 bases, with 10 bases left in between.

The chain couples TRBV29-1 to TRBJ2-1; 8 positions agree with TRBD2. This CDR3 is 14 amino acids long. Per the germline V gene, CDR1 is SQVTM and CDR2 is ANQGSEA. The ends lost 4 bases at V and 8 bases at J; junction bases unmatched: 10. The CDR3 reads CSVVRAGVSDEQFF. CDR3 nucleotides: TGCAGCGTTGTACGAGCGGGAGTTAGCGATGAGCAGTTCTTC.

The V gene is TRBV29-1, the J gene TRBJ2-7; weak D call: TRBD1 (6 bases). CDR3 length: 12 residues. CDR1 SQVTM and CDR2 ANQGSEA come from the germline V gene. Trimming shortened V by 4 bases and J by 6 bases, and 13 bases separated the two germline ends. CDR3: CSVAGQGTEQYF. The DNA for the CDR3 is TGCAGCGTTGCCGGGCAGGGGACCGAGCAGTACTTC.

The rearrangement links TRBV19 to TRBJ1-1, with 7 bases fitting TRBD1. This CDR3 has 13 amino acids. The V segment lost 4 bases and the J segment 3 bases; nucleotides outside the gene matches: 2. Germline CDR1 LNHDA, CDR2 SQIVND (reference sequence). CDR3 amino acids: CASSTDRDTEAFF. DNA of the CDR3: TGTGCCAGTAGTACCGACAGGGACACTGAAGCTTTCTTT. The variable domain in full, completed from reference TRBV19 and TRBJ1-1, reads DGGITQSPKYLFRKEGQNVTLSCEQNLNHDAMYWYRQDPGQGLRLIYYSQIVNDFQKGDIAEGYSVSREKKESFPLTVTSAQKNPTAFYLCASSTDRDTEAFFGQGTRLTVV.

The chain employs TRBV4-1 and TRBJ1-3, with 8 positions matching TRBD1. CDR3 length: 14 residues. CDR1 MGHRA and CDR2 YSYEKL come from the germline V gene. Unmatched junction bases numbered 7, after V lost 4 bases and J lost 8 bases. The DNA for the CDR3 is TGCGCCAGCAGCCCCAGGGGGCGCGGGGACACCATATATTTT. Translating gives CASSPRGRGDTIYF.

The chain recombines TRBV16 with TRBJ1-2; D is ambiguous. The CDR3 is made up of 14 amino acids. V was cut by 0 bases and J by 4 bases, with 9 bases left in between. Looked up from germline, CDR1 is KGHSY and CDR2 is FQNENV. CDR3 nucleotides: TGTGCCAGCAGCCAATCCCGAGGGTTCTATGGCTACACCTTC. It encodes CASSQSRGFYGYTF.

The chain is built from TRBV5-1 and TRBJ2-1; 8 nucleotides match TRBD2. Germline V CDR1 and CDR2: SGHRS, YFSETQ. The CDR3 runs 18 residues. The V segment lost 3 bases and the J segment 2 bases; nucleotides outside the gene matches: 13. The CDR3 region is CASSSGPSAGVTYNEQFF. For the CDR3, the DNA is TGCGCCAGCAGCTCCGGCCCGTCAGCGGGGGTTACCTACAATGAGCAGTTCTTC.

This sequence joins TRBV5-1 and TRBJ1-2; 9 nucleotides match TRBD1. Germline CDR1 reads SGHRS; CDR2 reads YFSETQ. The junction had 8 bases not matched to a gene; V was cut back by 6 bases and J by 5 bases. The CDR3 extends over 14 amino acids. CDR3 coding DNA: TGCGCCAGCACCGCAGGACAGGGGAAGTATGGCTACACCTTC. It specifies CASTAGQGKYGYTF.

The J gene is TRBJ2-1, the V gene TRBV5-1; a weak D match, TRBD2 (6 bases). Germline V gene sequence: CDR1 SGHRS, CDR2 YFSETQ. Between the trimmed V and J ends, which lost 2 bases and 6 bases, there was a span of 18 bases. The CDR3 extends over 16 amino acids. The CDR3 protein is CASSLLGGIRFNEQFF. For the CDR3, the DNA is TGCGCCAGCAGCTTATTGGGCGGGATCCGTTTCAATGAGCAGTTCTTC.

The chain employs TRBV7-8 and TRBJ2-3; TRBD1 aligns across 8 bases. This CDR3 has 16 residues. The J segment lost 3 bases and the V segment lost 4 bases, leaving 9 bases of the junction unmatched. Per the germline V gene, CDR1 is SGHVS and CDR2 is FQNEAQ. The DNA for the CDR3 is TGTGCCAGCAGCTCGAGGACAGGGATGGGAACAGATACGCAGTATTTT. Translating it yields CASSSRTGMGTDTQYF.

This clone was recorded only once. DNA for the CDR3: TGTGCCAGCAGGCCCGGACAGGGAGCAAATTCACCCCTCCACTTT. Translated, it gives CASRPGQGANSPLHF. This sequence joins TRBV2 and TRBJ1-6; 8 positions match TRBD1. The CDR3 totals 15 residues. V gave up 6 bases and J gave up 7 bases; unmatched junction bases: 8. CDR1 SNHLY and CDR2 FYNNEI come from the germline V gene.

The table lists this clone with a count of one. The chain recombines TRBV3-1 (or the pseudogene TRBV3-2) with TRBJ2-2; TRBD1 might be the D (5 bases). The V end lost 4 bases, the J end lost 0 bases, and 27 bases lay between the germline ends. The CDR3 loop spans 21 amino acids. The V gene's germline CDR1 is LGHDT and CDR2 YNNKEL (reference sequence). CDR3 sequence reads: CASSLLPAGMVGSTNTGELFF. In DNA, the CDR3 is TGTGCCAGCAGCCTTTTGCCTGCAGGGATGGTTGGATCTACGAACACCGGGGAGCTGTTTTTT.

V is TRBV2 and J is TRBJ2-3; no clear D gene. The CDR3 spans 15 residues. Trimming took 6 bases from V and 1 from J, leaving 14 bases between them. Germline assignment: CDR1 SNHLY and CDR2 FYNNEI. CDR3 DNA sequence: TGTGCCAGCAGCGCGATCCCGGCGGGCACAGATACGCAGTATTTT. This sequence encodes CASSAIPAGTDTQYF. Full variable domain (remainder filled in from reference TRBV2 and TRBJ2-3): EPEVTQTPSHQVTQMGQEVILRCVPISNHLYFYWYRQILGQKVEFLVSFYNNEISEKSEIFDDQFSVERPDGSNFTLKIRSTKLEDSAMYFCASSAIPAGTDTQYFGPGTRLTVL.

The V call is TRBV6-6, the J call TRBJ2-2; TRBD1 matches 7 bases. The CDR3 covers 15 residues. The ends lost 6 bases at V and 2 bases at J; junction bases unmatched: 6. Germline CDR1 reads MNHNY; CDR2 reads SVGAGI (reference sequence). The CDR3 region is CASSRGQVNTGELFF. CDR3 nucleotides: TGTGCCAGCAGCCGCGGACAGGTTAACACCGGGGAGCTGTTTTTT.

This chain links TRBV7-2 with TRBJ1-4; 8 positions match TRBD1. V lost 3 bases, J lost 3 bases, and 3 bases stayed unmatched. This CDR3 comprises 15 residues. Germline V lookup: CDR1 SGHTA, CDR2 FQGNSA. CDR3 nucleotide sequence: TGTGCCAGCAGCTTGCGGACAGGGCCTAATGAAAAACTGTTTTTT. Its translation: CASSLRTGPNEKLFF.

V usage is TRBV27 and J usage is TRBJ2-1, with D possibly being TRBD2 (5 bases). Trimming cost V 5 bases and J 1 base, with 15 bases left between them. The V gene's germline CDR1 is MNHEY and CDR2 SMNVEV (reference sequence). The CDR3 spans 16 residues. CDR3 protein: CASSAKGLASYNEQFF. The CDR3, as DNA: TGTGCCAGCAGTGCAAAAGGGCTAGCATCCTACAATGAGCAGTTCTTC.

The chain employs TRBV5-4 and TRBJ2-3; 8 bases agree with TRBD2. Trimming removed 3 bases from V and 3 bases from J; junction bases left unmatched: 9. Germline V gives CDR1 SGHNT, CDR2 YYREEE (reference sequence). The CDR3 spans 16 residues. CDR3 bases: TGTGCCAGCAGCTCCGGGACTAGTCCGGGGACAGATACGCAGTATTTT. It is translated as CASSSGTSPGTDTQYF.

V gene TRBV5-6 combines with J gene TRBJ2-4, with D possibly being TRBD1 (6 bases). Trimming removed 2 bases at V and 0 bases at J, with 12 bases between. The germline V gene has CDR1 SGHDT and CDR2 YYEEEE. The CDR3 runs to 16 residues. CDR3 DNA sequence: TGTGCCAGCAGCTTTGGACAGATCCTAGCCAAAAACATTCAGTACTTC. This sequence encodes CASSFGQILAKNIQYF.

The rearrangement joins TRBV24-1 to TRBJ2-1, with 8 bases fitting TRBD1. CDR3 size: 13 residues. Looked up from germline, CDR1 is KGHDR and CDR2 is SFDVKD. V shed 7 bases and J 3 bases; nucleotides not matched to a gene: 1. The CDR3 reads CATRDRGYNEQFF. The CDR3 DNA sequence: TGTGCCACCAGAGACAGGGGCTACAATGAGCAGTTCTTC.

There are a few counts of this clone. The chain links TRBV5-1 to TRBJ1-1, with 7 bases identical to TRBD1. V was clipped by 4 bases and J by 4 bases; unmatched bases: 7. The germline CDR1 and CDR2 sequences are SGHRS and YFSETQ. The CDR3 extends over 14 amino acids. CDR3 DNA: TGCGCCAGCAGCCCCCAGACAGGGACCACTGAAGCTTTCTTT. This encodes CASSPQTGTTEAFF.

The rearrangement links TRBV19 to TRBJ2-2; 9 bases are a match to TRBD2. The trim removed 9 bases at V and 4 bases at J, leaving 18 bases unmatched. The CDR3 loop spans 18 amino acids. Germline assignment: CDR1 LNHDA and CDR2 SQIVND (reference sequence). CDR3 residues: CASRRSGTRAGGTGELFF. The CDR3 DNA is TGTGCCAGCCGCCGGTCCGGGACAAGAGCGGGGGGCACCGGGGAGCTGTTTTTT.

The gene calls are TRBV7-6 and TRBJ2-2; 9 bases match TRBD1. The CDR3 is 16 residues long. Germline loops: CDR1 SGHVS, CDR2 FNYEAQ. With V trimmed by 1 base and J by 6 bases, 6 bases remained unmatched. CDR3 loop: CASSLEQGARSGELFF. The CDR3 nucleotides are TGTGCCAGCAGCTTAGAACAGGGGGCGCGCTCCGGGGAGCTGTTTTTT.

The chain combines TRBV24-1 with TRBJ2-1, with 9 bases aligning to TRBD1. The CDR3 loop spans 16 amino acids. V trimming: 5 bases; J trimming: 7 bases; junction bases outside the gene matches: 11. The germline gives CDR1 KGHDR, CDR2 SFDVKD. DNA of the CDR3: TGTGCCACCAGTGCCTCAAGGGGACAGGGAGGGAATGAGCAGTTCTTC. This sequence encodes CATSASRGQGGNEQFF.

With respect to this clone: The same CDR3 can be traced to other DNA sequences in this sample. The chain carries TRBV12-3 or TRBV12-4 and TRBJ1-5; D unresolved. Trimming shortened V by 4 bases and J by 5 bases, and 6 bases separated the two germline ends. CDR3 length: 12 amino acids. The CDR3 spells CASSSGDQPQHF. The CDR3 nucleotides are TGTGCCAGCAGTTCGGGAGATCAGCCCCAGCATTTT.

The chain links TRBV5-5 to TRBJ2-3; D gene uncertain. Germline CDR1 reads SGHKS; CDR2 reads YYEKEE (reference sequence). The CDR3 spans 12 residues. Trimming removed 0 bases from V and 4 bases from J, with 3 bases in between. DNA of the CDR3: TGTGCCAGCAGCTTGGTAGCAGATACGCAGTATTTT. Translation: CASSLVADTQYF.